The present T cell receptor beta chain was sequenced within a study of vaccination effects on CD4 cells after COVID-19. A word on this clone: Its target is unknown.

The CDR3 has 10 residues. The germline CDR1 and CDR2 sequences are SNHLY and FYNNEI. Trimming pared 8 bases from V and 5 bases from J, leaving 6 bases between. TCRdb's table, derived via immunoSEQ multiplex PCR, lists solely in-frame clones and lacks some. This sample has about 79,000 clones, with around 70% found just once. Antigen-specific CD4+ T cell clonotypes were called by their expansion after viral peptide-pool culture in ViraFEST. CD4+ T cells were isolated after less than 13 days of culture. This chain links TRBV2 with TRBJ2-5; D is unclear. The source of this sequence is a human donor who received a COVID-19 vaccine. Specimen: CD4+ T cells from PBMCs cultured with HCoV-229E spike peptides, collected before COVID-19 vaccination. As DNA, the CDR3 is TGTGCCAGCTCGAAGGAGACCCAGTACTTC. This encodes CASSKETQYF.